This T cell receptor (beta chain) emerged from a study of CD4+ T cells in melanoma. Concerning this clone itself: Its target is not known.

Findings and caveats of the study: A reported correlation linked neoantigen-specific CD4+ T cells to CD8+, macrophage and B cell function. Neoantigen-specific CD4+ T cells in melanoma reportedly had diverse differentiation states.

The data were produced by immunoSEQ multiplex PCR, yet TCRdb's version contains in-frame clones alone and is incomplete. The data contain about 10,000 clones, over 60% of them singletons. The sequenced sample was cells from a culture (not recorded whether cultured in vitro). The sequence derives from a human donor with melanoma.

The CDR3 region has the DNA TGCGCCAGCAGCTCAAAGTTTCAAGGGGGCACTGAAGCTTTCTTT. Encoded protein: CASSSKFQGGTEAFF. The chain has TRBV5-1 and TRBJ1-1, with a possible D match to TRBD1 (6 bases). The CDR3 is 15 residues long. The germline V and J ends were trimmed by 3 bases and 4 bases, with 16 bases remaining between them. Germline V lookup: CDR1 SGHRS, CDR2 YFSETQ.